The 14 T cell receptor beta chains below were found in one sample sequenced in a study of shared clonotypes between healthy human individuals (dated by TCRdb to the early 2020s). The method was the immunoSEQ multiplex PCR assay. As stored in TCRdb, this immuneACCESS dataset retains in-frame rearrangements with V and J assigned. A fraction of the clones does not appear; measured against another copy, unresolved V genes explain less than half of the discrepancy, and the remainder lacks a known reason. A total of about 2,500,000 clones appear in this sample, around 90% of them only once. Clones ranked in the top ten supply over 0.12% of the sample. Sequencing input: naive CD4+ T cells sorted from blood. The cell subset or site label corresponds to: CD45RA+ positively selected. Receptors were obtained from a man aged 18 to 35 in good health.

The chain joins TRBV10-3 to TRBJ1-1; 7 bases are a match to TRBD1. Germline V lookup: CDR1 ENHRY, CDR2 SYGVKD. The CDR3 runs 12 residues. Trimming took 6 bases from V and 8 from J; bases not matched to a gene: 6. CDR3 residues: CAIRIQGKEAFF. CDR3 bases: TGTGCCATCAGAATACAGGGGAAGGAAGCTTTCTTT.

This chain uses TRBV6-5 with TRBJ2-3, with 7 bases aligning to TRBD2. Trimming took 6 bases from V and 1 from J; bases not matched to a gene: 7. The CDR3 runs 15 residues. The germline CDR1 and CDR2 sequences are MNHEY and SVGAGI. CDR3 protein: CASSPFAGGTDTQYF. In DNA, the CDR3 is TGTGCCAGCAGCCCATTCGCGGGAGGCACAGATACGCAGTATTTT.

J is TRBJ2-1 and V is TRBV18, with 12 bases that match TRBD2. This CDR3 region has 14 residues. Germline V gives CDR1 KGHSH, CDR2 LQKENI. The ends lost 7 bases at V and 9 bases at J; junction bases unmatched: 7. CDR3: CASLETSGGPEQFF. In DNA, the CDR3 is TGTGCCAGCTTGGAGACTAGCGGGGGACCTGAGCAGTTCTTC.

This chain uses TRBV5-1 with TRBJ2-1; TRBD1 might be the D (6 bases). V shed 3 bases and J shed 2 bases, with 18 bases lying between them. Looked up from germline, CDR1 is SGHRS and CDR2 is YFSETQ. The CDR3 totals 17 residues. The CDR3 region is CASSYLETGPPYNEQFF. The CDR3 DNA sequence: TGCGCCAGCAGCTACCTCGAGACAGGCCCTCCCTACAATGAGCAGTTCTTC.

Remarks on this clone: Additional DNA sequences in this sample encode the identical CDR3. The chain carries TRBV29-1 and TRBJ2-7; 14 nucleotides match TRBD2. Germline values: CDR1 SQVTM, CDR2 ANQGSEA. The CDR3 runs to 13 residues. V shed 7 bases, J shed 3 bases, and the junction held 2 bases outside the gene matches. The CDR3 DNA reads as TGCAGCGCTGGGACTAGCGGGAGCTACGAGCAGTACTTC. This sequence encodes CSAGTSGSYEQYF.

The chain has TRBV6-4 and TRBJ2-3; TRBD2 matches at 10 bases. J lost 4 bases, V lost 4 bases, and 2 bases had no gene match. CDR3 length: 14 amino acids. The germline V gene has CDR1 MRHNA and CDR2 SNTAGT. CDR3 in amino acids: CASSAAGGPDTQYF. CDR3 DNA sequence: TGTGCCAGCAGTGCAGCGGGAGGGCCAGATACGCAGTATTTT.

This chain joins TRBV30 and TRBJ2-1; 10 nucleotides match TRBD2. The CDR3 runs to 15 residues. V gave up 2 bases and J gave up 6 bases; unmatched junction bases: 7. Per the germline V gene, CDR1 is GTSNPN and CDR2 is SVGIG (reference sequence). The CDR3 protein is CAWSKSGRALNEQFF. The DNA for the CDR3 is TGTGCCTGGAGTAAAAGCGGGAGGGCCCTCAATGAGCAGTTCTTC.

V is TRBV4-3 and J is TRBJ2-5; unclear D gene. The ends were cut back, 4 bases at V and 5 bases at J, with 14 bases in the middle. This CDR3 comprises 14 residues. The germline CDR1 and CDR2 sequences are LGHNA and YSLEER. The CDR3: CASSPGTAGETQYF. DNA of the CDR3: TGCGCCAGCAGCCCCGGAACGGCTGGGGAGACCCAGTACTTC.

This clone was recorded only once. The rearrangement uses TRBV6-6 and TRBJ1-1; 9 bases fit TRBD1. J was trimmed by 0 bases and V by 6 bases; bases with no gene match: 8. Germline CDR1 and CDR2: MNHNY and SVGAGI (reference sequence). The CDR3 has 16 residues. The CDR3 region is CASSPGTGPLNTEAFF. The DNA for the CDR3 is TGTGCCAGCAGCCCCGGGACAGGGCCGTTGAACACTGAAGCTTTCTTT.

The chain carries TRBV7-9 and TRBJ2-5; D remains unclear. Germline-derived CDR1 and CDR2 are SEHNR and FQNEAQ (reference sequence). The V and J ends lost 1 base and 2 bases respectively, with 8 bases between them. The CDR3 spans 14 residues. CDR3 residues: CASSLVTSQETQYF. CDR3 DNA: TGTGCCAGCAGCTTAGTTACTTCGCAAGAGACCCAGTACTTC.

This clone was seen once. The V gene is TRBV10-3, the J gene TRBJ2-3, with TRBD2 matching 12 bases. CDR1 is ENHRY and CDR2 is SYGVKD in the germline V gene. This CDR3 is built from 15 residues. J gave up 1 base and V 8 bases, and 4 bases lay outside the gene matches. The CDR3 DNA sequence: TGTGCCATCGGCAGGACTAGCGGGGGCACAGATACGCAGTATTTT. Its translation: CAIGRTSGGTDTQYF.

The chain has TRBV29-1 and TRBJ1-2; a weak D match, TRBD1 (6 bases). CDR1 SQVTM and CDR2 ANQGSEA come from the germline V gene. Trimming took 4 bases from V and 8 from J, leaving 17 bases between them. The CDR3 is 13 residues long. For the CDR3, the DNA is TGCAGCGTTGCTTGGCCGGGGGCGTCAGGCTACACCTTC. Its protein product is CSVAWPGASGYTF.

The V gene is TRBV18, the J gene TRBJ1-2; D remains unclear. The CDR3 is 14 residues long. From germline, CDR1 is KGHSH and CDR2 LQKENI. Trimming left V 4 bases short and J 4 bases short, with 13 bases between. Written as DNA, the CDR3 is TGTGCCAGCTCACAGTCGGGAGACTTCTATGGCTACACCTTC. Protein: CASSQSGDFYGYTF.

The chain uses TRBV6-1 and TRBJ2-7; the D is unclear. This CDR3 is built from 15 residues. The V end was cut by 5 bases, the J end by 0 bases, with 14 bases between. Germline V gene lookup returns CDR1 MNHNS and CDR2 SASEGT. The CDR3 DNA is TGTGCCAGCAGTCAAAATTTAGAGAGCTCCTACGAGCAGTACTTC. Its translation is CASSQNLESSYEQYF.